The 30 T cell receptor beta chains below all came from one sample that was sequenced in a study of T cells in Graves' hyperthyroidism and ophthalmopathy. RNA transcripts yielded amplified TCR beta CDR3 regions. A set of HTBI primers served as the primers for a first-round RT-PCR of the TCR CDR3. TCRdb redid the calling of the multiplex PCR reads with MiXCR, one entry per CDR3 protein. The data hold around 340,000 distinct CDR3 sequences, with 16% observed a single time. Material: blood. All receptors come from a young man with Graves' hyperthyroidism.

The chain combines TRBV10-1 with TRBJ2-1, with D uncertain. V dropped 3 bases and J dropped 8 bases, with 11 bases sitting between them. Germline values: CDR1 WNHNN, CDR2 SYGVQD (reference sequence). The CDR3 loop spans 13 amino acids. Here the CDR3 reads CASSEHPSDEQFF. In DNA, the CDR3 is TGCGCCAGCAGTGAACACCCCTCGGATGAGCAGTTCTTC.

This clonotype was observed a few times. J is TRBJ2-1 and V is TRBV10-3, with a weak D call TRBD2 (6 bases). The better agreement between TRBJ2-7 and the DNA end casts doubt on the J call. CDR1 and CDR2 from the germline V gene are ENHRY and SYGVKD. CDR3 length: 12 residues. The CDR3 protein is CAISETLAEQYF. In DNA form, the CDR3 reads TGTGCCATCAGTGAGACACTAGCTGAGCAGTACTTC.

This clonotype was observed a single time. Here the CDR3 DNA reads TGCAGTGCTAGAGAGACAGCCTACGAGCAGTACTTC. This translates into CSARETAYEQYF. The V and J genes are TRBV20-1 and TRBJ2-7, with D possibly matching TRBD1 (5 bases). The CDR3 covers 12 residues. Germline CDR1 is DFQATT and CDR2 is SNEGSKA (reference sequence). V lost 0 bases, J lost 2 bases, and 5 bases lay in between.

This clonotype was detected many times. The CDR3, as DNA: TGTGCCATCAGCGGGGGACTAGCGGGAGGGAGAAGCACAGATACGCAGTATTTT. It codes for CAISGGLAGGRSTDTQYF. This chain joins TRBV10-3 and TRBJ2-3; TRBD2 matches at 16 bases. CDR1 is ENHRY and CDR2 is SYGVKD in the germline V gene. Trimming removed 6 bases from V and 0 bases from J; junction bases left unmatched: 6. The CDR3 sequence is 18 residues long.

The sample holds many counts of this clonotype. The chain carries TRBV11-3 and TRBJ2-1; D ambiguous. Germline V CDR1 and CDR2: SGHNT, YENEEA. The V end was cut by 8 bases, the J end by 7 bases, with 18 bases between. There are 14 residues in the CDR3. CDR3 nucleotides: TGTGCCAGCGCCGCCCTGGCAGGCTCTAATGAGCAGTTCTTC. Translating gives CASAALAGSNEQFF.

This clonotype was recorded a few times. The V and J genes are TRBV27 and TRBJ2-2, with 10 bases that match TRBD1. Losses at the gene ends were 8 bases for V and 5 bases for J; bases not matched to a gene: 11. Germline loops: CDR1 MNHEY, CDR2 SMNVEV (reference sequence). The CDR3 extends over 16 amino acids. CDR3 residues: CASRTQGTGATGELFF. In DNA, the CDR3 is TGTGCCAGCCGGACCCAAGGGACAGGGGCGACCGGGGAGCTGTTTTTT.

This clonotype occurred many times. This chain uses TRBV5-1 with TRBJ2-5, with 7 positions matching TRBD2. CDR1 SGHRS and CDR2 YFSETQ come from the germline V gene. The CDR3 has 16 amino acids. V trimming: 4 bases; J trimming: 0 bases; junction bases outside the gene matches: 9. This CDR3 reads CASSTGPSGNQETQYF. CDR3 coding DNA: TGCGCCAGCAGCACTGGGCCTAGCGGAAACCAAGAGACCCAGTACTTC.

This clonotype occurred many times. The chain couples TRBV7-9 to TRBJ1-2; possibly TRBD1 for D (6 bases). V gave up 5 bases and J gave up 6 bases, with 13 bases separating them. The germline CDR1 and CDR2 sequences are SEHNR and FQNEAQ (reference sequence). CDR3 size: 13 residues. This CDR3 is CASSAQAGDGYTF. The DNA for the CDR3 is TGTGCCAGCAGCGCCCAAGCAGGGGATGGCTACACCTTC.

The chain uses TRBV10-3 and TRBJ1-3; 8 bases fit TRBD1. The CDR3 spans 15 residues. Trimming cost V 6 bases and J 2 bases; bases outside gene matches: 6. CDR1 and CDR2 from the germline V gene are ENHRY and SYGVKD. This chain's CDR3 is CAISRQGTTGNTIYF. As DNA, the CDR3 is TGTGCCATCAGCAGACAGGGGACTACTGGAAACACCATATATTTT.

Concerning this clonotype itself: Since a much larger clone is just one base distant, this may be a read error. The chain couples TRBV20-1 to TRBJ2-1, with a weak D call TRBD1 (6 bases). There are 16 residues in the CDR3. From germline, CDR1 is DFQATT and CDR2 SNEGSKA (reference sequence). CDR3 protein: CSARDRRRGTYKEQFF. The CDR3 DNA reads as TGCAGTGCTAGAGATAGGAGAAGGGGGACCTACAAAGAGCAGTTCTTC.

Ten or more counts support this clonotype. V usage is TRBV2 and J usage is TRBJ2-7, with D possibly TRBD2 on 6 matching bases. The CDR3 sequence is 13 residues long. V was shortened by 8 bases and J by 0 bases, with 11 bases between the two germline ends. Germline CDR1 SNHLY, CDR2 FYNNEI. The CDR3 spells CASRDFSSYEQYF. For the CDR3, the DNA is TGTGCCAGCCGGGACTTTAGCTCCTACGAGCAGTACTTC.

This clonotype came up a few times. This sequence joins TRBV19 and TRBJ2-1; 7 bases agree with TRBD2. Per the germline V gene, CDR1 is LNHDA and CDR2 is SQIVND (reference sequence). Trimming cost V 1 base and J 6 bases; bases outside gene matches: 9. The CDR3 has 16 residues. The CDR3 sequence: CASSIGVREGLNEQFF. The DNA for the CDR3 is TGTGCCAGTAGTATAGGTGTGAGGGAGGGCCTCAATGAGCAGTTCTTC.

Many counts were recorded for this clonotype. The chain combines TRBV20-1 with TRBJ2-1, with D unresolved. Trimming took off 2 bases at V and 8 bases at J, with 10 bases between the two ends. The germline V gene encodes CDR1 DFQATT and CDR2 SNEGSKA (reference sequence). This CDR3 contains 12 residues. The CDR3 sequence is CSARRDKDEQFF. The CDR3 nucleotides are TGCAGTGCTAGACGTGACAAGGATGAGCAGTTCTTC.

In its sample, this clonotype was seen many times. The chain couples TRBV6-1 to TRBJ1-4; D remains unclear. Trimming pared 1 base from V and 5 bases from J, leaving 17 bases between. CDR3 length equals 17 residues. Germline V gives CDR1 MNHNS, CDR2 SASEGT. CDR3 nucleotides: TGTGCCAGCAGTGAAGTCCCCGTAGCGCTTACCAATGAAAAACTGTTTTTT. Its protein is CASSEVPVALTNEKLFF.

The rearrangement links TRBV6-1 to TRBJ1-6; D gene unclear. CDR1 and CDR2 from the germline V gene are MNHNS and SASEGT. The CDR3 has 13 amino acids. Trimming cost V 3 bases and J 7 bases, with 7 bases left between them. Here the CDR3 DNA reads TGTGCCAGCAGTGACTACGAAAATTCACCCCTCCACTTT. Its protein product is CASSDYENSPLHF.

The V and J genes are TRBV6-1 and TRBJ2-3; no clear D. This CDR3 comprises 14 residues. The V gene lost 7 bases and the J gene lost 2 bases, with 13 bases spanning the gap. Germline CDR1 is MNHNS and CDR2 is SASEGT. The CDR3 nucleotides read TGTGCCAGCAACCCCAGCCCGAACACAGATACGCAGTATTTT. Protein sequence: CASNPSPNTDTQYF.

This clonotype was counted ten times or more. The chain recombines TRBV2 with TRBJ2-4; D possibly uses TRBD1 or TRBD2 (6 bases each). Germline CDR1 and CDR2: SNHLY and FYNNEI. CDR3 size: 15 residues. V was shortened by 3 bases and J by 6 bases, with 15 bases between the two germline ends. The CDR3, as DNA: TGTGCCAGCAGTGAGACAGAGGGGGGTAGAAACATTCAGTACTTC. Amino acid sequence: CASSETEGGRNIQYF.

This clonotype was picked up many times. The chain links TRBV29-1 to TRBJ2-5, with a tentative D call TRBD1 (6 bases). This CDR3 spans 13 amino acids. CDR1 and CDR2 from the germline V gene are SQVTM and ANQGSEA. The germline V and J ends were trimmed by 3 bases and 5 bases, with 13 bases remaining between them. Written as DNA, the CDR3 is TGCAGCGTTGAGTCAGGGGCCGGGGAGACCCAGTACTTC. Its translation is CSVESGAGETQYF.

This clonotype has a handful of counts. CDR3 residues: CASSPFAASPYEQYF. The CDR3 DNA sequence: TGTGCCAGTAGCCCCTTCGCGGCTAGTCCCTACGAGCAGTACTTC. The rearrangement links TRBV19 to TRBJ2-7, with D unclear. This CDR3 has 15 amino acids. V shed 6 bases and J shed 2 bases, with 17 bases lying between them. Germline V gene lookup returns CDR1 LNHDA and CDR2 SQIVND (reference sequence). Combining the CDR3 with reference TRBV19 and TRBJ2-7 gives the whole variable domain DGGITQSPKYLFRKEGQNVTLSCEQNLNHDAMYWYRQDPGQGLRLIYYSQIVNDFQKGDIAEGYSVSREKKESFPLTVTSAQKNPTAFYLCASSPFAASPYEQYFGPGTRLTVT.

This clonotype was observed at least ten times. The V call is TRBV28, the J call TRBJ2-7; a weak D match, TRBD1 (5 bases). CDR1 and CDR2 (germline): MDHEN, SYDVKM. The CDR3 loop spans 15 amino acids. The V and J ends lost 6 bases and 2 bases respectively, with 17 bases between them. For the CDR3, the DNA is TGTGCCAGCAGCTACCGACAGAGTAACGCCTACGAGCAGTACTTC. Its protein product is CASSYRQSNAYEQYF.

This clonotype appeared many times. This chain links TRBV27 with TRBJ2-1; 9 nucleotides align to TRBD2. The germline V gene encodes CDR1 MNHEY and CDR2 SMNVEV (reference sequence). Unmatched junction bases numbered 2, after V lost 2 bases and J lost 3 bases. This CDR3 spans 15 amino acids. The CDR3 nucleotides are TGTGCCAGCAGTTTAGGTAGCGGGGGCTACAATGAGCAGTTCTTC. Encoded protein: CASSLGSGGYNEQFF.

In this sample, this clonotype turned up many times. The genes are TRBV5-1 and TRBJ2-7, with 9 bases identical to TRBD1. This CDR3 comprises 14 residues. Germline V gives CDR1 SGHRS, CDR2 YFSETQ. V trimming: 0 bases; J trimming: 3 bases; junction bases outside the gene matches: 1. The chain's CDR3 is CASSLAGQGYEQYF. The CDR3 region has the DNA TGCGCCAGCAGCTTGGCGGGACAGGGCTACGAGCAGTACTTC.

This clonotype was counted ten times or more. This CDR3 reads CAWSEAGGFVADTQYF. In DNA form, the CDR3 reads TGTGCCTGGAGTGAAGCGGGGGGCTTTGTTGCAGATACGCAGTATTTT. V gene TRBV30 combines with J gene TRBJ2-3, with 9 bases fitting TRBD2. This CDR3 comprises 16 residues. CDR1 and CDR2 from the germline V gene are GTSNPN and SVGIG (reference sequence). The V and J ends lost 1 base and 4 bases, in that order; junction bases with no gene match: 9.

This clonotype was detected only a few times. The rearrangement links TRBV3-1 to TRBJ2-7, with D possibly being TRBD1 (8 bases). Trimming took off 4 bases at V and 2 bases at J, with 15 bases between the two ends. CDR3 length: 15 amino acids. Germline CDR1 reads LGHDT; CDR2 reads YNNKEL (reference sequence). The CDR3 bases are TGTGCCAGCAGCCCGGGAACAGGGGGGGCCTACGAGCAGTACTTC. Translating gives CASSPGTGGAYEQYF.

This clonotype was detected many times. CDR3 nucleotides: TGTGCCAGCAGTTTTGGGACAGGGACCTACGAGCAGTACTTC. It specifies CASSFGTGTYEQYF. The V gene is TRBV12-3 or TRBV12-4, the J gene TRBJ2-7, with TRBD1 matching 9 bases. V was pared by 3 bases and J by 2 bases, with 2 bases of the junction left unmatched. The CDR3 is made up of 14 amino acids.

This clonotype was seen at least ten times. V is TRBV11-1 and J is TRBJ1-2; D call uncertain. V dropped 2 bases and J dropped 4 bases, with 11 bases sitting between them. The CDR3 has 14 residues. CDR1 and CDR2 from the germline V gene are SGHAT and FQDESV (reference sequence). The CDR3 coding sequence is TGTGCCAGCAGCTTATGGGCAGCGACCTATGGCTACACCTTC. Translating gives CASSLWAATYGYTF.

This clonotype was picked up many times. The V and J genes are TRBV2 and TRBJ2-7; TRBD1 matches at 7 bases. V dropped 6 bases and J dropped 2; count of bases not matched to a gene: 7. The germline gives CDR1 SNHLY, CDR2 FYNNEI. The CDR3 is 14 amino acids. The CDR3 is CASRGGIGPYEQYF. CDR3 DNA sequence: TGTGCCAGCAGAGGGGGCATAGGCCCCTACGAGCAGTACTTC. Full variable domain (remainder filled in from reference TRBV2 and TRBJ2-7): EPEVTQTPSHQVTQMGQEVILRCVPISNHLYFYWYRQILGQKVEFLVSFYNNEISEKSEIFDDQFSVERPDGSNFTLKIRSTKLEDSAMYFCASRGGIGPYEQYFGPGTRLTVT.

This clonotype was recorded many times. V usage is TRBV2 and J usage is TRBJ2-3; 10 bases agree with TRBD1. The CDR3 is made up of 18 amino acids. The V and J ends lost 0 bases and 2 bases, in that order; junction bases with no gene match: 8. Germline-derived CDR1 and CDR2 are SNHLY and FYNNEI. CDR3 protein: CASSEAVGQGTFTDTQYF. Here the CDR3 DNA reads TGTGCCAGCAGTGAAGCCGTGGGACAGGGGACCTTCACAGATACGCAGTATTTT.

The rearrangement joins TRBV29-1 to TRBJ2-4, with D possibly TRBD2 on 7 matching bases. V gave up 4 bases and J gave up 4 bases, with 11 bases separating them. Germline CDR1 and CDR2: SQVTM and ANQGSEA. This CDR3 contains 13 residues. This chain's CDR3 is CSVGGGGKNIQYF. DNA for the CDR3: TGCAGCGTTGGAGGGGGAGGGAAAAACATTCAGTACTTC.

This clonotype was recorded a few times. The rearrangement uses TRBV30 and TRBJ2-1; the match to TRBD2 covers 10 bases. V lost 4 bases and J lost 6; bases outside the gene matches: 9. This CDR3 is built from 15 residues. Looked up from germline, CDR1 is GTSNPN and CDR2 is SVGIG (reference sequence). DNA of the CDR3: TGTGCCTGGAATATCCTAGCGGGGGTGAGCAATGAGCAGTTCTTC. Amino acids: CAWNILAGVSNEQFF.